The T cell receptor (beta chain) under discussion was sequenced for a study of cytomegalovirus exposure and HLA in healthy donors. From germline, CDR1 is SQVTM and CDR2 ANQGSEA. Trimming stripped 3 bases from V and 0 bases from J, with 6 bases between. This CDR3 comprises 14 residues. The sample holds one count of this clone. PCR primers comprised 60 Vbeta and 13 Jbeta primers. Sequencing used immunoSEQ multiplex PCR; TCRdb keeps in-frame clones, though not all of them. The repertoire has fewer than 150,000 clones, about 75% of them found once; the top ten carry 1.5% to 2%. The clonotype comes from a woman in her thirties in good health and CMV-seronegative. Sequences were obtained from PBMCs. This chain joins TRBV29-1 and TRBJ2-6, with TRBD2 as a possible D gene (6 bases). This chain's CDR3 is CSVDGGSGANVLTF. As DNA, the CDR3 is TGCAGCGTTGACGGGGGCTCTGGGGCCAACGTCCTGACTTTC.